The present T cell receptor (beta chain) was sequenced within a study of cytomegalovirus exposure and HLA in healthy donors. Germline V gene lookup returns CDR1 MNHEY and CDR2 SMNVEV (reference sequence). The V segment lost 3 bases and the J segment 4 bases; nucleotides outside the gene matches: 1. The CDR3 contains 15 residues. This table comes from immunoSEQ multiplex PCR, and its TCRdb copy is limited to in-frame clones, with some not included. Of approximately 76,000 clones listed, approximately 93% were seen once; the top ten hold approximately 2.1%. Study-wide results and caveats: Overall, approximately 150 TCR beta chains were annotated as cytomegalovirus-associated.

A remark on this clone: As yet, its antigen is unknown.

The V call is TRBV27, the J call TRBJ2-1, with TRBD2 matching 12 bases. Sequencing was carried out using PBMCs. The sequence was obtained from a woman aged 18-29 years in good health and CMV-seronegative. CDR3 loop: CASSFTSGGYNEQFF. The DNA for the CDR3 is TGTGCCAGCAGTTTTACTAGCGGGGGGTACAATGAGCAGTTCTTC.